A single sample is the source of the 31 T cell receptor beta chains below, sequenced in a study of patients and donors after allogeneic stem cell transplantation. Via MiXCR, TCRdb re-called the RT-PCR reads, giving one row per CDR3 protein. In the table there are roughly 200,000 distinct CDR3 sequences, over 30% of which are singletons. The material sequenced was blood, either unsorted or a sorted T cell fraction (not recorded which). These receptors originate from a human donor who was either an allogeneic HSCT recipient or a stem cell or donor lymphocyte infusion donor (not recorded which). It is not recorded whose cells these are; they may come from a transplant donor.

The chain has TRBV4-1 and TRBJ2-3, with D possibly TRBD1 on 5 matching bases. The germline V and J ends were trimmed by 0 bases and 11 bases, with 12 bases remaining between them. Germline-derived CDR1 and CDR2 are MGHRA and YSYEKL. The CDR3 has 13 amino acids. The CDR3 region is CASSQDAQTGQYF. The CDR3 nucleotides read TGCGCCAGCAGCCAAGATGCGCAAACAGGGCAGTATTTT.

This clonotype was recorded a few times. J is TRBJ2-2 and V is TRBV6-5; 10 nucleotides align to TRBD1. Germline CDR1 is MNHEY and CDR2 is SVGAGI. With 6 bases clipped from V and 4 bases from J, the junction kept 5 bases outside the gene matches. This CDR3 spans 15 amino acids. The CDR3 sequence: CASREGTGVTGELFF. The CDR3 nucleotides read TGTGCCAGCAGGGAGGGGACAGGGGTCACCGGGGAGCTGTTTTTT.

This clonotype was counted only a few times. This sequence joins TRBV9 and TRBJ1-6, with a tentative D call TRBD1 (6 bases). The V and J ends lost 3 bases and 5 bases respectively, with 21 bases between them. The V gene's germline CDR1 is SGDLS and CDR2 YYNGEE. This CDR3 has 18 amino acids. CDR3 in DNA: TGTGCCAGCAGCGCCCAGACAGGCCCTCGGGTAGATAATTCACCCCTCCACTTT. Protein product: CASSAQTGPRVDNSPLHF.

The chain joins TRBV27 to TRBJ1-1, with a weak D call TRBD1 (5 bases). The CDR3 is 14 residues long. The ends were cut back, 4 bases at V and 2 bases at J, with 11 bases in the middle. The V gene's germline CDR1 is MNHEY and CDR2 SMNVEV (reference sequence). The CDR3 protein is CASSSPGGNTEAFF. DNA for the CDR3: TGTGCCAGCAGTTCCCCGGGGGGAAACACTGAAGCTTTCTTT.

V is TRBV21-1 and J is TRBJ2-7; TRBD1 is the table's D call and was not checked against the DNA. TRBV21-1 is shown as a pseudogene. The CDR3 has 13 residues. CDR3 region: CASSNDRDYEQYF. In DNA, the CDR3 is TGTGCCAGCAGCAATGACAGGGACTACGAGCAGTACTTC.

V is TRBV3-1 and J is TRBJ1-3, with D maybe TRBD1 (5 bases). Per germline, CDR1 LGHDT and CDR2 YNNKEL (reference sequence). Trimming cost V 4 bases and J 3 bases, with 13 bases left between them. The CDR3 runs to 15 residues. The CDR3 region is CASSRDGRSGNTIYF. The CDR3 region has the DNA TGTGCCAGCAGCCGGGACGGTAGAAGTGGAAACACCATATATTTT.

This chain connects TRBV12-3 or TRBV12-4 to TRBJ2-3, with D perhaps TRBD2 (5 bases). The CDR3 is 16 residues long. V was clipped by 5 bases and J by 2 bases, with 17 bases between them. CDR3 sequence: CASSLDRGVFTDTQYF. CDR3 DNA sequence: TGTGCCAGCAGTCTCGATCGGGGTGTTTTCACAGATACGCAGTATTTT.

In this sample, this clonotype turned up a few times. The rearrangement links TRBV28 to TRBJ1-4, with 10 bases matching TRBD1. This CDR3 has 17 amino acids. Germline CDR1 is MDHEN and CDR2 is SYDVKM. The V and J ends lost 6 bases and 5 bases, in that order; junction bases with no gene match: 12. The CDR3 coding sequence is TGTGCCAGCAGAGGACAGACAGGGGGCCTCAAAAATGAAAAACTGTTTTTT. Translation gives CASRGQTGGLKNEKLFF.

The chain joins TRBV29-1 to TRBJ2-1; 8 bases match TRBD2. The V and J ends lost 5 bases and 5 bases, in that order; junction bases with no gene match: 11. CDR1 and CDR2 (germline): SQVTM, ANQGSEA. CDR3 length equals 15 residues. The CDR3 region has the DNA TGCAGCGTTCCTTCCGGGGCGCGGGGGGACAATGAGCAGTTCTTC. Protein product: CSVPSGARGDNEQFF.

V and J are TRBV12-3 or TRBV12-4 and TRBJ2-3; TRBD1 matches 9 bases. The CDR3 runs 14 residues. Trimming took 6 bases from V and 3 from J; bases not matched to a gene: 4. Here the CDR3 DNA reads TGTGCCAGCAGGTCGACAGGGGGAACAGATACGCAGTATTTT. Its translation is CASRSTGGTDTQYF.

This chain links TRBV7-8 with TRBJ1-4; D perhaps matches TRBD1 (5 bases). The germline gives CDR1 SGHVS, CDR2 FQNEAQ. The length of the CDR3 is 16 residues. Trimming cost V 5 bases and J 2 bases, with 15 bases left between them. CDR3 nucleotide sequence: TGTGCCAGCAGCGCATTCCAAGGGGTGACTAATGAAAAACTGTTTTTT. It yields the protein CASSAFQGVTNEKLFF.

V is TRBV6-6 and J is TRBJ2-1; TRBD2 matches 11 bases. CDR3 size: 15 residues. Per the germline V gene, CDR1 is MNHNY and CDR2 is SVGAGI (reference sequence). V was pared by 2 bases and J by 4 bases, with 1 base of the junction left unmatched. CDR3 protein: CASSYASGGYNEQFF. Here the CDR3 DNA reads TGTGCCAGCAGTTACGCTAGCGGGGGGTACAATGAGCAGTTCTTC.

This clonotype was picked up a small number of times. V usage is TRBV29-1 and J usage is TRBJ1-4; 11 positions match TRBD1. Unmatched junction bases numbered 4, after V lost 0 bases and J lost 7 bases. Germline V CDR1 and CDR2: SQVTM, ANQGSEA. The CDR3 spans 15 residues. This CDR3 is CSVEDIGTGGEKLFF. CDR3 nucleotide sequence: TGCAGCGTTGAAGACATCGGGACAGGGGGTGAAAAACTGTTTTTT.

The rearrangement joins TRBV5-5 to TRBJ1-2; 9 bases are a match to TRBD1. The length of the CDR3 is 16 residues. The germline V gene encodes CDR1 SGHKS and CDR2 YYEKEE (reference sequence). The trim removed 1 base at V and 6 bases at J, leaving 10 bases unmatched. The CDR3 nucleotides are TGTGCCAGCAGCTTGTTTTCCGGGACAGGGAGTAATGGCTACACCTTC. Amino acids: CASSLFSGTGSNGYTF.

This chain uses TRBV12-3 or TRBV12-4 with TRBJ1-1; a weak D match, TRBD1 (5 bases). The CDR3 consists of 15 residues. Trimming took off 7 bases at V and 11 bases at J, with 26 bases between the two ends. The CDR3 loop is CASTSTRGDGFRAFF. The DNA of the CDR3 is TGTGCCAGCACGAGCACGCGGGGGGACGGCTTTCGGGCTTTCTTT.

This chain connects TRBV10-3 to TRBJ1-1; D possibly corresponds to TRBD1 (6 bases). Germline CDR1 and CDR2: ENHRY and SYGVKD. This CDR3 has 14 residues. Trimming shortened V by 7 bases and J by 1 base, and 13 bases separated the two germline ends. CDR3 bases: TGTGCCATCAACCTCGACAGGTCGAACACTGAAGCTTTCTTT. Protein: CAINLDRSNTEAFF.

The rearrangement joins TRBV5-1 to TRBJ1-1, with a tentative D call TRBD1 (5 bases). The CDR3 spans 12 residues. Per the germline V gene, CDR1 is SGHRS and CDR2 is YFSETQ. V was cut by 0 bases and J by 7 bases, with 7 bases left in between. Here the CDR3 reads CASSLGGDEAFF. The DNA of the CDR3 is TGCGCCAGCAGCTTGGGAGGGGATGAAGCTTTCTTT. Full variable domain (missing parts from reference TRBV5-1 and TRBJ1-1): KAGVTQTPRYLIKTRGQQVTLSCSPISGHRSVSWYQQTPGQGLQFLFEYFSETQRNKGNFPGRFSGRQFSNSRSEMNVSTLELGDSALYLCASSLGGDEAFFGQGTRLTVV.

This clonotype was counted once. The chain combines TRBV7-2 with TRBJ1-5, with D possibly being TRBD1 (6 bases). CDR1 and CDR2 (germline): SGHTA, FQGNSA. V was cut by 5 bases and J by 4 bases, with 21 bases left in between. CDR3 size: 17 residues. The CDR3 DNA is TGTGCCAGCAGCCCACTCCCGTTCAGGGGACTTAATCAGCCCCAGCATTTT. Its translation is CASSPLPFRGLNQPQHF. Variable domain in full (rest from reference TRBV7-2 and TRBJ1-5): GAGVSQSPSNKVTEKGKDVELRCDPISGHTALYWYRQSLGQGLEFLIYFQGNSAPDKSGLPSDRFSAERTGGSVSTLTIQRTQQEDSAVYLCASSPLPFRGLNQPQHFGDGTRLSIL.

This clonotype was seen only a few times. V is TRBV20-1 and J is TRBJ2-2, with D tentatively TRBD1 (6 bases). This CDR3 contains 13 residues. The germline CDR1 and CDR2 sequences are DFQATT and SNEGSKA (reference sequence). Trimming took off 6 bases at V and 1 base at J, with 9 bases between the two ends. The CDR3 DNA is TGCAGTGCCCGGACAGTGAACACCGGGGAGCTGTTTTTT. Protein sequence: CSARTVNTGELFF.

The chain employs TRBV24-1 and TRBJ1-2; 9 positions agree with TRBD1. The V gene end was trimmed by 7 bases and the J gene end by 6 bases; junction bases not matched to a gene: 5. Per germline, CDR1 KGHDR and CDR2 SFDVKD. CDR3 length: 13 amino acids. CDR3 sequence (DNA): TGTGCCACCAGCGACAGGGGGAGAGATGGCTACACCTTC. Its translation is CATSDRGRDGYTF.

This chain joins TRBV5-1 and TRBJ2-3; D not resolved. CDR1 and CDR2 from the germline V gene are SGHRS and YFSETQ. This CDR3 region has 16 residues. V lost 0 bases and J lost 0, with 11 bases in between. In nucleotides, the CDR3 is TGCGCCAGCAGCTTGGGTCTCCCTAGTAGCACAGATACGCAGTATTTT. Translation: CASSLGLPSSTDTQYF.

Only a few counts were recorded for this clonotype. The chain has TRBV2 and TRBJ1-1; 10 nucleotides align to TRBD1. CDR1 is SNHLY and CDR2 is FYNNEI in the germline V gene. The CDR3 consists of 17 residues. Trimming cost V 3 bases and J 4 bases; bases outside gene matches: 11. The CDR3 reads CASSETGGYQFSTEAFF. For the CDR3, the DNA is TGTGCCAGCAGTGAGACAGGGGGCTATCAGTTCAGCACTGAAGCTTTCTTT.

CDR3 in amino acids: CASSSSRNYGYTF. The CDR3 nucleotides read TGTGCCAGCAGCTCCTCCCGGAACTATGGCTACACCTTC. The chain carries TRBV7-2 and TRBJ1-2; no definite D call. V was pared by 4 bases and J by 2 bases, with 8 bases between. Germline values: CDR1 SGHTA, CDR2 FQGNSA. The CDR3 spans 13 residues. The whole variable domain, remainder taken from reference TRBV7-2 and TRBJ1-2, is GAGVSQSPSNKVTEKGKDVELRCDPISGHTALYWYRQSLGQGLEFLIYFQGNSAPDKSGLPSDRFSAERTGGSVSTLTIQRTQQEDSAVYLCASSSSRNYGYTFGSGTRLTVV.

The rearrangement joins TRBV4-3 to TRBJ2-5; TRBD2 aligns across 10 bases. CDR1 is LGHNA and CDR2 is YSLEER in the germline V gene. This CDR3 has 15 amino acids. V shed 1 base, J shed 6 bases, and the junction held 5 bases outside the gene matches. The CDR3 region is CASSQGAGGPKTQYF. In DNA form, the CDR3 reads TGCGCCAGCAGCCAAGGAGCGGGGGGGCCGAAGACCCAGTACTTC.

At least ten counts were recorded for this clonotype. The chain has TRBV15 and TRBJ1-1; 7 bases are shared with TRBD1. V lost 4 bases, J lost 4 bases, and 9 bases stayed unmatched. CDR3 length: 15 residues. Germline lookup yields CDR1 LNHNV and CDR2 YYDKDF (reference sequence). CDR3 protein: CATSINRGTSTEAFF. The CDR3 region has the DNA TGTGCCACCAGCATCAACAGGGGAACTAGCACTGAAGCTTTCTTT.

The table lists this clonotype with a few counts. J is TRBJ1-2 and V is TRBV7-2; 7 bases are a match to TRBD1. Germline V lookup: CDR1 SGHTA, CDR2 FQGNSA. V shed 4 bases, J shed 0 bases, and the junction held 5 bases outside the gene matches. The CDR3 contains 15 residues. In DNA form, the CDR3 reads TGTGCCAGCAGCTACGGGACAGCTGCTAACTATGGCTACACCTTC. Amino acid sequence: CASSYGTAANYGYTF.

The rearrangement links TRBV30 to TRBJ2-4; tentative D call: TRBD2 (5 bases). The CDR3 consists of 13 residues. The germline V gene has CDR1 GTSNPN and CDR2 SVGIG (reference sequence). Trimming left V 1 base short and J 6 bases short, with 10 bases between. Here the CDR3 DNA reads TGTGCCTGGAGTGGGGGAGAGGGAAACATTCAGTACTTC. Protein sequence: CAWSGGEGNIQYF.

The rearrangement joins TRBV5-1 to TRBJ2-2; no clear D gene. Germline loops: CDR1 SGHRS, CDR2 YFSETQ. The CDR3 consists of 15 residues. Deletions cut 4 bases from V and 2 bases from J, with 12 bases between. CDR3 in amino acids: CASSQALVNTGELFF. As DNA, the CDR3 is TGCGCCAGCAGCCAAGCATTAGTAAACACCGGGGAGCTGTTTTTT.

The rearrangement joins TRBV5-1 to TRBJ1-3; TRBD1 might be the D (6 bases). The ends were cut back, 0 bases at V and 2 bases at J, with 12 bases in the middle. CDR3 length equals 16 residues. Germline CDR1 SGHRS, CDR2 YFSETQ. The CDR3 is CASSLAPGAPGNTIYF. The DNA for the CDR3 is TGCGCCAGCAGCTTGGCGCCAGGGGCCCCTGGAAACACCATATATTTT.

This clonotype appeared a few times. The chain uses TRBV10-3 and TRBJ2-5; 11 nucleotides align to TRBD1. This CDR3 is 13 amino acids long. The trim removed 7 bases at V and 5 bases at J, leaving 3 bases unmatched. Germline values: CDR1 ENHRY, CDR2 SYGVKD. The chain's CDR3 is CAINRDRGETQYF. CDR3 nucleotides: TGTGCCATCAACAGGGACAGGGGGGAGACCCAGTACTTC.

The chain joins TRBV2 to TRBJ1-2, with D possibly TRBD1 on 5 matching bases. Trimming left V 8 bases short and J 1 base short, with 11 bases between. The CDR3 is 13 residues long. Looked up from germline, CDR1 is SNHLY and CDR2 is FYNNEI. CDR3 amino acids: CASLLDSNYGYTF. CDR3 sequence (DNA): TGTGCCAGCCTTCTTGACAGTAACTATGGCTACACCTTC.